This note documents a single T cell receptor (beta chain) sequence. The target antigen is unknown. The authors made TCR beta libraries by quantitative 5'-RACE with molecular barcodes. MiXCR, run by TCRdb on the 5' RACE reads, gives a single entry per CDR3 protein. This sample has around 250,000 distinct CDR3 sequences, with about a sixth found just once. The germline V gene has CDR1 ENHRY and CDR2 SYGVKD. The CDR3 loop spans 15 amino acids. V dropped 5 bases and J dropped 3; count of bases not matched to a gene: 5. This sample is part of a study of CD8 T cells in ankylosing spondylitis. Whole-study results and caveats: Clones linked to disease were reported to show significant enrichment in matched ankylosing spondylitis synovial fluid. What appeared characteristic of ankylosing spondylitis blood was a TCR beta motif of under 10 highly homologous variants.

This chain connects TRBV10-3 to TRBJ2-3; 10 bases are a match to TRBD1. The receptor was derived from a male donor with ankylosing spondylitis or in good health (not recorded which). What was sequenced was blood, either unsorted or a sorted T cell fraction (not recorded which). The CDR3 sequence is CAISRDRGSTDTQYF. CDR3 DNA sequence: TGTGCCATCAGTCGGGACAGGGGATCTACAGATACGCAGTATTTT.